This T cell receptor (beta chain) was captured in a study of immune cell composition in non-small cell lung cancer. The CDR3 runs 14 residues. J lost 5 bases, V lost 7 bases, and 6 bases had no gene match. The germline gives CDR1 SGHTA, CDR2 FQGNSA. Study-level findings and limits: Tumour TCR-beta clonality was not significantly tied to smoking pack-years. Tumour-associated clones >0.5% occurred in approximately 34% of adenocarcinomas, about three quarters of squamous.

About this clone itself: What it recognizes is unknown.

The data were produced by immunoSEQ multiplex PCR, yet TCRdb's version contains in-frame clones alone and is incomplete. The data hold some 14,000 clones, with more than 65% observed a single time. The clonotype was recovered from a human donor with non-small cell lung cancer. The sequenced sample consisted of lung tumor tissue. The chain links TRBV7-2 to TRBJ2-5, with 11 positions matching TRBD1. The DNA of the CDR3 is TGTGCCAGCACCTGGACAGGGGGCGAGGAGACCCAGTACTTC. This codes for CASTWTGGEETQYF. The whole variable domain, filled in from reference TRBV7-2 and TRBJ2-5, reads GAGVSQSPSNKVTEKGKDVELRCDPISGHTALYWYRQSLGQGLEFLIYFQGNSAPDKSGLPSDRFSAERTGGSVSTLTIQRTQQEDSAVYLCASTWTGGEETQYFGPGTRLLVL.